Below, one T cell receptor (beta chain) is given with its context. This record comes from a study of shared clonotypes between healthy human individuals. There are 17 residues in the CDR3. Trimming removed 4 bases at V and 1 base at J, with 18 bases between. Germline V gene lookup returns CDR1 SNHLY and CDR2 FYNNEI. The table came from immunoSEQ multiplex PCR; TCRdb's copy has only in-frame clones and leaves some out. The table records approximately 1.5 million clones, 98% of them present only once. V and J are TRBV2 and TRBJ2-3; D possibly corresponds to TRBD2 (6 bases). The sample taken for sequencing was naive CD4+ T cells sorted from blood. The subset is: CD45RA+ positively selected. This TCR derives from a man aged 30 to 39 in good health. The CDR3 DNA reads TGTGCCAGCAGTGGGGTTGACGGGACTCTAGGCACAGATACGCAGTATTTT. It is translated as CASSGVDGTLGTDTQYF.